The 20 T cell receptor beta chains listed next were all sequenced from one sample in a study of blood T cell repertoires in COVID-19. Clones were read by immunoSEQ multiplex PCR, and TCRdb kept only the in-frame ones, dropping some. This sample has around 100,000 clones; about 88% occur once, and the top ten carry roughly 8.4%. The sequenced material came from peripheral blood. All receptors derive from a woman aged 70-85 years who had recovered from COVID-19.

The chain is built from TRBV19 and TRBJ1-1, with D uncertain. Between the trimmed V and J ends, which lost 0 bases and 3 bases, there was a span of 5 bases. There are 13 residues in the CDR3. Germline CDR1 and CDR2: LNHDA and SQIVND (reference sequence). Here the CDR3 reads CASSIEGDTEAFF. The CDR3 nucleotides are TGTGCCAGTAGTATAGAGGGCGACACTGAAGCTTTCTTT. Based on the CDR3 plus reference TRBV19 and TRBJ1-1, the full variable domain is DGGITQSPKYLFRKEGQNVTLSCEQNLNHDAMYWYRQDPGQGLRLIYYSQIVNDFQKGDIAEGYSVSREKKESFPLTVTSAQKNPTAFYLCASSIEGDTEAFFGQGTRLTVV.

The rearrangement links TRBV19 to TRBJ2-2; tentatively, D is TRBD2 (6 bases). Trimming cost V 1 base and J 4 bases, with 10 bases left between them. The CDR3 totals 15 residues. Looked up from germline, CDR1 is LNHDA and CDR2 is SQIVND (reference sequence). In DNA, the CDR3 is TGTGCCAGTAGTATAGCGGGAGTGATCACCGGGGAGCTGTTTTTT. Its translation is CASSIAGVITGELFF.

This clone was picked up a small number of times. The genes are TRBV27 and TRBJ1-3; D gene uncertain. Trimming removed 2 bases at V and 0 bases at J, with 8 bases between. CDR3 length: 15 residues. Germline CDR1 and CDR2: MNHEY and SMNVEV (reference sequence). The CDR3 sequence is CASSLDFYSGNTIYF. The DNA for the CDR3 is TGTGCCAGCAGTTTAGACTTCTACTCTGGAAACACCATATATTTT.

This clone has a single count. J is TRBJ1-2 and V is TRBV6-5, with 8 bases matching TRBD1. V was clipped by 2 bases and J by 4 bases; unmatched bases: 3. The germline V gene encodes CDR1 MNHEY and CDR2 SVGAGI. This CDR3 region has 14 residues. The CDR3 loop reads CASSYLTGGYGYTF. CDR3 coding DNA: TGTGCCAGCAGTTACCTTACAGGGGGCTATGGCTACACCTTC.

V usage is TRBV18 and J usage is TRBJ2-5; 10 nucleotides match TRBD2. This CDR3 comprises 15 residues. The ends lost 6 bases at V and 7 bases at J; junction bases unmatched: 11. Germline assignment: CDR1 KGHSH and CDR2 LQKENI. Here the CDR3 DNA reads TGTGCCAGCTCCTCGGGACTAGCGATCCTGGGGACCCAGTACTTC. It codes for CASSSGLAILGTQYF. Based on the CDR3 plus reference TRBV18 and TRBJ2-5, the full variable domain is NAGVMQNPRHLVRRRGQEARLRCSPMKGHSHVYWYRQLPEEGLKFMVYLQKENIIDESGMPKERFSAEFPKEGPSILRIQQVVRGDSAAYFCASSSGLAILGTQYFGPGTRLLVL.

J is TRBJ2-7 and V is TRBV5-8; D might be TRBD1 (5 bases). From germline, CDR1 is SGHTS and CDR2 YDEGEE. The CDR3 length is 11 residues. The V gene lost 5 bases and the J gene lost 2 bases, with 5 bases spanning the gap. CDR3 coding DNA: TGTGCCAGCAGGGGGCCCTACGAGCAGTACTTC. Residues: CASRGPYEQYF.

The chain has TRBV4-1 and TRBJ2-2; weak D call: TRBD1 (6 bases). The CDR3 has 14 residues. Germline V gene lookup returns CDR1 MGHRA and CDR2 YSYEKL. V was shortened by 4 bases and J by 3 bases, with 9 bases between the two germline ends. The CDR3 spells CASSPGTYTGELFF. The CDR3 coding sequence is TGCGCCAGCAGCCCCGGGACATACACCGGGGAGCTGTTTTTT.

The chain is built from TRBV7-3 and TRBJ1-1, with 8 bases that match TRBD1. Per the germline V gene, CDR1 is SGHTA and CDR2 is FQGTGA. The J segment lost 5 bases and the V segment lost 1 base, leaving 3 bases of the junction unmatched. The CDR3 loop spans 14 amino acids. The CDR3 here is CASSLNRGNTEAFF. The CDR3, as DNA: TGTGCCAGCAGCTTAAACAGGGGGAATACTGAAGCTTTCTTT.

The chain uses TRBV21-1 and TRBJ2-2; TRBD1, as called in the table, went unchecked against the DNA. TRBV21-1 is a known pseudogene. CDR3 length equals 20 residues. The CDR3 sequence: CASNHLGDRDTPIRTGELFF. Here the CDR3 DNA reads TGTGCCAGCAATCACTTAGGGGACCGGGACACCCCGATAAGGACCGGGGAGCTGTTTTTT.

This clone was seen more than once but under ten times. The rearrangement joins TRBV3-1 (or the pseudogene TRBV3-2) to TRBJ2-1, with TRBD2 matching over 7 bases. The CDR3 loop spans 15 amino acids. Germline CDR1 is LGHDT and CDR2 is YNNKEL (reference sequence). With V trimmed by 0 bases and J by 5 bases, 4 bases remained unmatched. The CDR3 loop reads CASSQEGLSNNEQFF. CDR3 DNA sequence: TGTGCCAGCAGCCAAGAGGGACTATCGAACAATGAGCAGTTCTTC.

This chain links TRBV21-1 with TRBJ1-4; TRBD1, the table's D call, lacks a check against the DNA. TRBV21-1 is a pseudogene segment. There are 15 residues in the CDR3. The DNA for the CDR3 is TGTGCCAGCAGCAAATTGGCGACAGGAACTGAAAAACTGTTTTTT. Translation gives CASSKLATGTEKLFF.

The chain is built from TRBV19 and TRBJ2-3; possible D gene TRBD1, 8 bases. V lost 4 bases, J lost 3 bases, and 14 bases lay in between. Germline values: CDR1 LNHDA, CDR2 SQIVND (reference sequence). This CDR3 has 15 residues. CDR3 protein: CASSNGQGGTDTQYF. The CDR3, as DNA: TGTGCCAGTAGTAACGGACAGGGAGGGACAGATACGCAGTATTTT.

This sequence joins TRBV11-2 and TRBJ1-2; D may be TRBD1 (6 bases). V was trimmed by 5 bases and J by 3 bases, leaving 10 bases between them. Germline V gives CDR1 SGHAT, CDR2 FQNNGV. This CDR3 region has 13 residues. This CDR3 is CASSPGDHYGYTF. The CDR3 DNA reads TGTGCCAGCAGCCCAGGGGATCACTATGGCTACACCTTC.

The chain joins TRBV7-3 to TRBJ2-1, with TRBD2 as a possible D gene (6 bases). The CDR3 length is 15 residues. Germline V gene data show CDR1 as SGHTA and CDR2 as FQGTGA. Trimming removed 5 bases at V and 1 base at J, with 12 bases between. CDR3 nucleotides: TGTGCCAGCAGCGAACTAGCTGGGTCCTACAATGAGCAGTTCTTC. Protein sequence: CASSELAGSYNEQFF.

V is TRBV19 and J is TRBJ2-3; 8 positions agree with TRBD2. V was clipped by 1 base and J by 5 bases; unmatched bases: 5. CDR1 and CDR2 from the germline V gene are LNHDA and SQIVND (reference sequence). The CDR3 runs 15 residues. This CDR3 reads CASSIVAGNLDTQYF. For the CDR3, the DNA is TGTGCCAGTAGTATAGTAGCGGGGAACCTAGATACGCAGTATTTT.

A note on this clone: Germline is not matched at one junction end, which may reflect a read error. This chain connects TRBV6-1 to TRBJ1-1; D might be TRBD1 (6 bases). The CDR3 is made up of 11 amino acids. The V gene's germline CDR1 is MNHNS and CDR2 SASEGT. CDR3 in amino acids: CASIEQGTAFF. CDR3 sequence (DNA): TGTGCCAGCATTGAACAGGGTACAGCTTTCTTT.

The chain couples TRBV6-5 to TRBJ2-4; D call uncertain. Germline V gene data show CDR1 as MNHEY and CDR2 as SVGAGI. V lost 2 bases to trimming and J lost 6 bases, with 11 bases between them. The CDR3 is 14 residues long. The CDR3, as DNA: TGTGCCAGCAGTTACGATATGGCACCAAACATTCAGTACTTC. It yields the protein CASSYDMAPNIQYF.

V usage is TRBV12-3 or TRBV12-4 and J usage is TRBJ1-4; TRBD1 matches at 8 bases. The CDR3 consists of 13 residues. Trimming removed 8 bases from V and 6 bases from J; junction bases left unmatched: 5. The CDR3 DNA reads as TGTGCCAGCTCTCCGGGACAGGATGAAAAACTGTTTTTT. Protein: CASSPGQDEKLFF.

The chain uses TRBV3-1 (or the pseudogene TRBV3-2) and TRBJ2-3; TRBD2 matches 10 bases. The CDR3 is 18 residues long. CDR1 and CDR2 from the germline V gene are LGHDT and YNNKEL (reference sequence). The J segment lost 2 bases and the V segment lost 4 bases, leaving 12 bases of the junction unmatched. In nucleotides, the CDR3 is TGTGCCAGCAGCCCCGACAAGGTAGCGGGGGGAGACACAGATACGCAGTATTTT. It yields the protein CASSPDKVAGGDTDTQYF.

The V call is TRBV7-2, the J call TRBJ1-5; 7 nucleotides agree with TRBD1. The CDR3 extends over 13 amino acids. CDR1 and CDR2 (germline): SGHTA, FQGNSA. Germline trimming cut 5 bases from V and 5 bases from J; bases unmatched to any gene: 3. This CDR3 reads CASSPDRYQPQHF. CDR3 DNA sequence: TGTGCCAGCAGCCCGGACAGGTATCAGCCCCAGCATTTT. The full variable domain, with the rest looked up from reference TRBV7-2 and TRBJ1-5, is GAGVSQSPSNKVTEKGKDVELRCDPISGHTALYWYRQSLGQGLEFLIYFQGNSAPDKSGLPSDRFSAERTGGSVSTLTIQRTQQEDSAVYLCASSPDRYQPQHFGDGTRLSIL.